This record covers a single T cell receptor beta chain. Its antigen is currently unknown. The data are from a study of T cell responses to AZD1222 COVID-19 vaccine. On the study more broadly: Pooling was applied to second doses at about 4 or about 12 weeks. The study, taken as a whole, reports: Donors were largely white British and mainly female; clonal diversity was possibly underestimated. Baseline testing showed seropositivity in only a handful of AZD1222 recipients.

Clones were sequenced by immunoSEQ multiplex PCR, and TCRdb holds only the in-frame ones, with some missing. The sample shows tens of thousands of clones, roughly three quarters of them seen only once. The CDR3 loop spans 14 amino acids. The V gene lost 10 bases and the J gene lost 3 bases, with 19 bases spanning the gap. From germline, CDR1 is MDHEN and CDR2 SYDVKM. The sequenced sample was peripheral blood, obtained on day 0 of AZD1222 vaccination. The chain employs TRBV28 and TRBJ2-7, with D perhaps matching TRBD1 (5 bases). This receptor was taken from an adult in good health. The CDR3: CATLGRQGLYEQYF. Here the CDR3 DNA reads TGTGCCACCCTAGGGCGGCAGGGCCTCTACGAGCAGTACTTC.